This T cell receptor (beta chain) came from a study of T cells in Graves' hyperthyroidism and ophthalmopathy. Authors of the study amplified TCR beta CDR3 regions from RNA transcripts. In the first-round RT-PCR of the TCR CDR3, the HTBI primer set was used. MiXCR, run by TCRdb on the multiplex PCR reads, gives a single entry per CDR3 protein. The data show about 200,000 distinct CDR3 sequences, about 17% seen once. This CDR3 has 15 amino acids. Germline V gene data show CDR1 as SGHVS and CDR2 as FQNEAQ. This clonotype was seen only a few times. A clone one base away is much larger, so this may be a read error.

The genes are TRBV7-8 and TRBJ2-4; possibly TRBD2 for D (6 bases). The TCR sequence derives from a man aged 40-49 years with Graves' hyperthyroidism. The specimen sequenced was blood. The CDR3 DNA is TGTGCCGGCAGCTCCCAAGGGAGGGCCAAAAACATTCAGTACTTC. It is translated as CAGSSQGRAKNIQYF.